This TCR beta chain emerged from a study of a mutant IDH1 vaccine in newly diagnosed glioma. Study in general: Vaccination began 4-6 weeks post radiotherapy alone, or with temozolomide cycles. Patients under treatment included about 60% males and 37.5% females and had a mean age of around 40 years.

With respect to this clone: Its target is unknown.

Only in-frame clones appear in the TCRdb table, and some are missing; sequencing was by immunoSEQ multiplex PCR. This sample yields 110,000 or so clones, of which 85% to 90% are seen a single time; roughly 0.55% belongs to the top ten. General observations from the study: A vaccine-induced immune response developed in around 92% of the patients.

As for time point: week 11, during vaccination. A 20-mer mutant IDH1 peptide at 300 ug was injected subcutaneously with topical imiquimod. This CDR3 spans 14 amino acids. The V end was cut by 10 bases, the J end by 0 bases, with 12 bases between. Germline CDR1 and CDR2: MNHNS and SASEGT. The TCR was taken from a woman aged 50 to 60 with glioma. Sample: PBMCs, taken from a glioma patient whose treatment included an IDH1 peptide vaccine. The J gene is TRBJ1-4, the V gene TRBV6-1; TRBD1 is a possible D gene (5 bases). DNA of the CDR3: TGTGCCACCAGGGCATTTGCAACTAATGAAAAACTGTTTTTT. Translation: CATRAFATNEKLFF.